A selection of T cell receptor beta chains follows, all from one sample in a study of cytomegalovirus exposure and HLA in healthy donors. Using immunoSEQ multiplex PCR, the repertoire was profiled, and TCRdb retains in-frame clones only, with some absent. In the table there are tens of thousands of clones, approximately 72% of which are singletons. Sample: PBMCs. Source of these receptors: a man aged 45 to 65 in good health and CMV-seropositive. Both conserved end residues are part of each CDR3. The D gene is left open where the match is weak. Clone sizes are given selectively: once, few, many, or a class where the clone is expanded.

d_call	v_call	clone_size	j_call	cdr3_aa	cdr3_nt
TRBD2	TRBV6-1	.	TRBJ2-7	CASSERLAGEQYF	TGTGCCAGCAGTGAACGGCTAGCGGGCGAGCAGTACTTC
TRBD1	TRBV7-2	.	TRBJ1-3	CASSYQTTGSGNTIYF	TGTGCCAGCAGCTACCAAACGACAGGGTCTGGAAACACCATATATTTT
TRBD1	TRBV7-2	.	TRBJ1-2	CASSPEGAGLYGYTF	TGTGCCAGCAGCCCGGAGGGGGCAGGACTCTATGGCTACACCTTC
.	TRBV30	.	TRBJ1-4	CAWQQDWPEKLFF	TGTGCCTGGCAGCAGGACTGGCCCGAAAAACTGTTTTTT
.	TRBV7-9	.	TRBJ1-4	CASRSPWTSGPNNEKLFF	TGTGCCAGCAGGTCCCCCTGGACCTCAGGGCCCAATAATGAAAAACTGTTTTTT
TRBD2	TRBV5-6	.	TRBJ2-7	CASSFGLAGNYEQYF	TGTGCCAGCAGCTTCGGACTAGCGGGAAACTACGAGCAGTACTTC
.	TRBV19	.	TRBJ2-3	CASSMLTGTDTDTQYF	TGTGCCAGTAGTATGTTGACAGGGACTGACACAGATACGCAGTATTTT
.	TRBV27	few	TRBJ1-2	CASSPPGNYYGYTF	TGTGCCAGCAGTCCCCCCGGGAACTACTACGGCTACACCTTC
.	TRBV7-6	.	TRBJ1-1	CASSLEVWGAEAFF	TGTGCCAGCAGCTTAGAGGTATGGGGGGCTGAAGCTTTCTTT
.	TRBV6-5	.	TRBJ2-3	CASSYGRATSTDTQYF	TGTGCCAGCAGTTACGGGCGGGCCACTAGCACAGATACGCAGTATTTT
TRBD1	TRBV30	.	TRBJ1-5	CAWSSGLGTGNFRNQPQHF	TGTGCCTGGAGTTCGGGTTTGGGGACAGGGAATTTCCGTAATCAGCCCCAGCATTTT
.	TRBV25-1	few	TRBJ2-4	CASRPNGKKNIQYF	TGTGCCAGCCGGCCCAACGGGAAGAAAAACATTCAGTACTTC
TRBD1	TRBV9	.	TRBJ2-5	CASSVQPEDRAMKQYF	TGTGCCAGCAGCGTACAACCGGAGGACAGGGCAATGAAGCAGTACTTC
.	TRBV5-1	.	TRBJ2-5	CASSFQGFSGETQYF	TGCGCCAGCAGCTTCCAGGGGTTCTCAGGGGAGACCCAGTACTTC
TRBD2	TRBV5-4	few	TRBJ2-7	CASSNSGNTYEQYF	TGTGCCAGCAGCAATAGCGGGAACACCTACGAGCAGTACTTC
TRBD1	TRBV28	.	TRBJ1-3	CASSPPWGQGTGNTIYF	TGTGCCAGCAGTCCTCCGTGGGGACAGGGGACTGGGAACACCATATATTTT
.	TRBV7-2	few	TRBJ2-5	CASSLSTSQETQYF	TGTGCCAGCAGCTTATCGACTAGCCAAGAGACCCAGTACTTC
TRBD1	TRBV7-2	.	TRBJ1-6	CASSLSTGFDSPLHF	TGTGCCAGCAGCTTATCGACAGGGTTCGATTCACCCCTCCACTTT
TRBD2	TRBV25-1	.	TRBJ2-1	CASSVASGNNEQFF	TGTGCCAGCAGTGTAGCTAGCGGGAACAATGAGCAGTTCTTC
TRBD2	TRBV7-9	few	TRBJ2-7	CAIFGGGLSYEQYF	TGTGCCATCTTCGGCGGGGGGCTCTCCTACGAGCAGTACTTC
.	TRBV6-5	.	TRBJ1-1	CASRAGRRNTEAFF	TGTGCCAGCAGAGCGGGACGGAGGAACACTGAAGCTTTCTTT
.	TRBV18	.	TRBJ2-2	CASSPRLADPGELFF	TGTGCCAGCTCACCACGGCTAGCAGACCCCGGAGAGCTGTTTTTT
.	TRBV7-8	.	TRBJ2-7	CASSLGGLGEQYF	TGTGCCAGCAGCTTAGGAGGGTTGGGGGAGCAGTACTTC
TRBD2	TRBV7-2	.	TRBJ2-5	CASSLVAGGPQETQYF	TGTGCCAGCAGCTTAGTGGCGGGGGGGCCCCAAGAGACCCAGTACTTC
TRBD2	TRBV2	.	TRBJ2-1	CASSPSSGGAREQFF	TGTGCCAGCAGTCCTTCTAGCGGGGGGGCAAGGGAGCAGTTCTTC
TRBD2	TRBV19	.	TRBJ2-5	CASSITGRGGETQYF	TGTGCCAGTAGCATAACTGGACGGGGAGGGGAGACCCAGTACTTC
.	TRBV5-6	few	TRBJ1-2	CASSPGDSPLGYTF	TGTGCCAGCAGCCCCGGTGACAGTCCACTCGGCTACACCTTC
TRBD1	TRBV28	.	TRBJ1-3	CASSFGTGGNTIYF	TGTGCCAGCAGTTTCGGGACAGGTGGAAACACCATATATTTT
.	TRBV27	.	TRBJ2-3	CASPTSTDTQYF	TGTGCCAGCCCTACCAGCACAGATACGCAGTATTTT
TRBD1	TRBV4-1	.	TRBJ2-7	CASSQGDSAEQYF	TGCGCCAGCAGCCAAGGGGACAGCGCCGAGCAGTACTTC
TRBD1	TRBV19	.	TRBJ1-2	CATSGTGSHGYTF	TGTGCCACCTCCGGGACAGGTAGCCATGGCTACACCTTC